This entry lists 17 T cell receptor beta chains sequenced from one sample in a study of T-cell memory formation after mild COVID-19. From the 5' RACE reads, TCRdb called clonotypes with MiXCR, one entry per CDR3 protein. The repertoire holds around 300,000 distinct CDR3 sequences, with around 19% as singletons. The sequencing input was PBMCs or a T cell subset sorted from them (not recorded which). These receptors were collected from a young man who had mild COVID-19 (a few samples of this study predate the infection). Cell type and time point are not known.

This clonotype was seen more than once but under ten times. The chain has TRBV19 and TRBJ1-1, with D unresolved. The ends were cut back, 7 bases at V and 4 bases at J, with 16 bases in the middle. This CDR3 comprises 14 residues. The germline gives CDR1 LNHDA, CDR2 SQIVND (reference sequence). DNA for the CDR3: TGTGCCAGTAAACCTCTCCGGGAAGCCACTGAAGCTTTCTTT. Translation: CASKPLREATEAFF.

The gene calls are TRBV4-1 and TRBJ1-1, with D tentatively TRBD1 (5 bases). This CDR3 region has 14 residues. CDR1 is MGHRA, CDR2 YSYEKL, per germline. The ends were cut back, 3 bases at V and 1 base at J, with 9 bases in the middle. The CDR3 DNA reads TGCGCCAGCAGCCATTGGCAGGGGAACACTGAAGCTTTCTTT. Protein product: CASSHWQGNTEAFF.

V and J are TRBV4-3 and TRBJ2-6; D unresolved. The V gene lost 4 bases and the J gene lost 0 bases, with 16 bases spanning the gap. From germline, CDR1 is LGHNA and CDR2 YSLEER. The CDR3 length is 18 residues. The CDR3 reads CASSPAAGRSSGANVLTF. The CDR3 nucleotides read TGCGCCAGCAGCCCGGCAGCAGGTCGATCCTCTGGGGCCAACGTCCTGACTTTC.

A few counts support this clonotype. The chain carries TRBV12-3 or TRBV12-4 and TRBJ2-3; D ambiguous. V gave up 1 base and J gave up 14 bases, with 13 bases separating them. The CDR3 consists of 12 residues. Here the CDR3 reads CASSLDWGNPYF. In DNA, the CDR3 is TGTGCCAGCAGTTTAGACTGGGGAAATCCGTATTTT.

The chain couples TRBV28 to TRBJ2-6; D gene unclear. V lost 4 bases to trimming and J lost 0 bases, with 7 bases between them. Germline CDR1 MDHEN, CDR2 SYDVKM. The CDR3 totals 15 residues. CDR3 nucleotide sequence: TGTGCCAGCAGTTCCTCGGGCTCTGGGGCCAACGTCCTGACTTTC. It encodes CASSSSGSGANVLTF.

This chain connects TRBV10-3 to TRBJ2-3; 11 bases map to TRBD1. The ends lost 6 bases at V and 0 bases at J; junction bases unmatched: 5. Germline values: CDR1 ENHRY, CDR2 SYGVKD. The CDR3 extends over 16 amino acids. The CDR3 DNA reads TGTGCCATCAGCTGGACAGGGGGCTCTAGCACAGATACGCAGTATTTT. This codes for CAISWTGGSSTDTQYF.

The V and J genes are TRBV7-9 and TRBJ1-5; D call uncertain. CDR1 and CDR2 from the germline V gene are SEHNR and FQNEAQ (reference sequence). The ends were cut back, 5 bases at V and 7 bases at J, with 15 bases in the middle. This CDR3 is built from 14 residues. In DNA form, the CDR3 reads TGTGCCAGCAGCCCAGACGGGGAGGCCCAGCCCCAGCATTTT. Residues: CASSPDGEAQPQHF.

The rearrangement uses TRBV7-8 and TRBJ2-7; 10 positions match TRBD2. This CDR3 contains 15 residues. Germline V gene sequence: CDR1 SGHVS, CDR2 FQNEAQ. With 9 bases clipped from V and 9 bases from J, the junction kept 17 bases outside the gene matches. CDR3 sequence: CARSPGPSGGAGQYF. The CDR3, as DNA: TGTGCCAGAAGCCCGGGGCCCAGCGGGGGGGCGGGGCAGTACTTC.

This clonotype was counted between two and nine times. The chain combines TRBV6-1 with TRBJ2-1, with 13 positions matching TRBD2. Germline-derived CDR1 and CDR2 are MNHNS and SASEGT. Trimming cost V 6 bases and J 8 bases; bases outside gene matches: 4. The CDR3 runs 14 residues. CDR3 sequence: CASRLAGGADEQFF. The CDR3 DNA sequence: TGTGCCAGCAGACTAGCGGGGGGGGCCGATGAGCAGTTCTTC.

This chain links TRBV18 with TRBJ2-3; tentative D call: TRBD2 (5 bases). V lost 8 bases to trimming and J lost 6 bases, with 18 bases between them. In germline, CDR1 is KGHSH, CDR2 LQKENI. The CDR3 contains 14 residues. CDR3 DNA sequence: TGTGCCAGCCACTCGGCGGGTCACCCGGATACGCAGTATTTT. Translated, it gives CASHSAGHPDTQYF. Full variable domain (missing parts from reference TRBV18 and TRBJ2-3): NAGVMQNPRHLVRRRGQEARLRCSPMKGHSHVYWYRQLPEEGLKFMVYLQKENIIDESGMPKERFSAEFPKEGPSILRIQQVVRGDSAAYFCASHSAGHPDTQYFGPGTRLTVL.

This clonotype was observed a few times. The chain uses TRBV13 and TRBJ2-5; D not resolved. The CDR3 covers 15 residues. Germline CDR1 and CDR2: PRHDT and FYEKMQ (reference sequence). Trimming pared 1 base from V and 0 bases from J, leaving 9 bases between. The CDR3 is CASSLEGTYQETQYF. The CDR3 DNA reads as TGTGCCAGCAGCTTAGAAGGCACTTACCAAGAGACCCAGTACTTC.

This clonotype came up many times. The chain couples TRBV7-8 to TRBJ2-3; no reliable D call. Trimming cost V 2 bases and J 0 bases, with 6 bases left between them. CDR3 size: 14 residues. Per germline, CDR1 SGHVS and CDR2 FQNEAQ. In DNA form, the CDR3 reads TGTGCCAGCAGCTTACAGGCTAGCACAGATACGCAGTATTTT. This translates into CASSLQASTDTQYF.

This clonotype was found a few times. The genes are TRBV12-3 or TRBV12-4 and TRBJ1-6; D perhaps matches TRBD1 (5 bases). The CDR3 totals 14 residues. V was trimmed by 7 bases and J by 7 bases, leaving 14 bases between them. This chain's CDR3 is CASNLQVGNSPLHF. CDR3 DNA sequence: TGTGCCAGCAACCTACAGGTCGGCAATTCACCCCTCCACTTT.

The rearrangement joins TRBV7-6 to TRBJ2-2; D possibly corresponds to TRBD1 (6 bases). The CDR3 consists of 15 residues. Germline assignment: CDR1 SGHVS and CDR2 FNYEAQ. Trimming pared 6 bases from V and 4 bases from J, leaving 15 bases between. CDR3 region: CASRSRQELTGELFF. DNA of the CDR3: TGTGCCAGCAGATCCCGACAGGAGCTCACCGGGGAGCTGTTTTTT.

This chain connects TRBV7-2 to TRBJ1-6; 10 nucleotides agree with TRBD1. CDR1 is SGHTA, CDR2 FQGNSA, per germline. V was clipped by 4 bases and J by 8 bases; unmatched bases: 11. The CDR3 covers 17 residues. The CDR3 DNA follows: TGTGCCAGCAGCTCGGGTTCAGGGACAGGGGCTTATTCACCCCTCCACTTT. It codes for CASSSGSGTGAYSPLHF.

This clonotype was detected a few times. The rearrangement joins TRBV5-4 to TRBJ1-1; no clear D. The V and J ends lost 4 bases and 1 base respectively, with 8 bases between them. Germline CDR1 SGHNT, CDR2 YYREEE (reference sequence). The CDR3 consists of 13 residues. The CDR3 DNA sequence: TGTGCCAGCAGCGCCGCCCCGAACACTGAAGCTTTCTTT. This encodes CASSAAPNTEAFF. The variable domain in full, with the rest retrieved from reference TRBV5-4 and TRBJ1-1, is ETGVTQSPTHLIKTRGQQVTLRCSSQSGHNTVSWYQQALGQGPQFIFQYYREEENGRGNFPPRFSGLQFPNYSSELNVNALELDDSALYLCASSAAPNTEAFFGQGTRLTVV.

This chain connects TRBV12-3 or TRBV12-4 to TRBJ1-6; D remains unclear. Trimming shortened V by 6 bases and J by 7 bases, and 13 bases separated the two germline ends. This CDR3 contains 14 residues. The CDR3 DNA reads as TGTGCCAGCAGACTGGCGATGCGGAATTCACCCCTCCACTTT. It specifies CASRLAMRNSPLHF.